Reported below is one T cell receptor (beta chain). Its specificity is not known. Deep-level settings were used for running the assay. Clones were read by immunoSEQ multiplex PCR, and TCRdb kept only the in-frame ones, dropping some. This table holds about 2.3 million clones, about 92% found once. These data come from a study of shared clonotypes between healthy human individuals. The study, taken as a whole, reports: The authors sampled blood alone, and tissue repertoires likely differ.

Germline V gene lookup returns CDR1 PRHDT and CDR2 FYEKMQ (reference sequence). V lost 5 bases and J lost 7, with 14 bases in between. The CDR3 extends over 14 amino acids. The sequencing input was naive CD4+ T cells from PBMCs. Sample subset: CD45RA+ positively selected. This clonotype was sampled from a man aged 18 to 29 in good health. Some clones in this sample may be carry-over from other donors' samples. The gene calls are TRBV13 and TRBJ2-2, with D tentatively TRBD1 or TRBD2 (5 bases each). The DNA of the CDR3 is TGTGCCAGCAGCACATCTCGGGGCATCGGGGAGCTGTTTTTT. Encoded protein: CASSTSRGIGELFF.